This is a list of T cell receptor beta chains from one sample in a study of cytomegalovirus exposure and HLA in healthy donors. The protocol was immunoSEQ multiplex PCR, while the TCRdb copy is restricted to in-frame clones and leaves out a portion. The sample holds 100,000 to 150,000 clones, around 80% seen once. Sequenced sample: PBMCs. The receptors were gathered from a human donor in good health. Both conserved end residues are part of each CDR3. Each record gives: J gene, clone size, V gene, D gene, CDR3 protein, CDR3 DNA. The D gene is left open where the match is weak. Clone size is given for some rows only: seen once, a few or many times, or a class if the clone is expanded.

TRBJ2-1 NA TRBV4-2 TRBD2 CASSQGLAGYNEQFF TGTGCCAGCAGCCAAGGACTAGCGGGATACAATGAGCAGTTCTTC
TRBJ2-7 once TRBV5-1 TRBD2 CASSVSGGSSYEQYF TGCGCCAGCAGCGTTAGCGGGGGGAGCTCCTACGAGCAGTACTTC
TRBJ1-3 NA TRBV9 NA CASSVGRSSGNTIYF TGTGCCAGCAGCGTAGGCCGGAGCTCTGGAAACACCATATATTTT
TRBJ2-3 NA TRBV29-1 NA CSVSILESADTQYF TGCAGCGTTTCAATCTTGGAGTCGGCAGATACGCAGTATTTT
TRBJ2-3 NA TRBV7-8 TRBD2 CASSSLGTRPSTDTQYF TGTGCCAGCAGCTCCCTCGGGACTAGACCTAGCACAGATACGCAGTATTTT
TRBJ2-7 NA TRBV6-5 NA CASRSASSYEQYF TGTGCCAGCCGTTCCGCGAGCTCCTACGAGCAGTACTTC
TRBJ1-5 NA TRBV7-8 NA CASSLEYTPGQGISAQHF TGTGCCAGCAGCTTAGAATATACCCCGGGACAAGGGATTTCGGCCCAGCATTTT
TRBJ1-5 few TRBV6-5 NA CASSYGQNSNQPQHF TGTGCCAGCAGTTACGGGCAGAATAGCAATCAGCCCCAGCATTTT
TRBJ1-5 once TRBV28 NA CASSFYSNQPQHF TGTGCCAGCAGTTTCTATAGCAATCAGCCCCAGCATTTT
TRBJ1-2 NA TRBV28 TRBD1 CASLWDRGRGYTF TGTGCCAGTCTATGGGACAGGGGTCGGGGCTACACCTTC
TRBJ1-1 NA TRBV6-1 NA CASSEISTGTIYTEAFF TGTGCCAGCAGTGAAATTAGTACAGGGACTATTTACACTGAAGCTTTCTTT
TRBJ1-3 once TRBV29-1 TRBD1 CSAAGTEENTIYF TGCAGCGCCGCCGGGACAGAAGAAAACACCATATATTTT
TRBJ2-3 NA TRBV11-2 TRBD2 CASSSGTSGIQTDTQYF TGTGCCAGCAGCTCCGGGACTAGCGGGATTCAGACAGATACGCAGTATTTT
TRBJ1-1 NA TRBV28 NA CASSLSGYKAEAFF TGTGCCAGCAGTTTGTCAGGGTACAAGGCTGAAGCTTTCTTT
TRBJ2-7 NA TRBV4-1 TRBD1 CASSRGQLSYEQYF TGCGCCAGCAGCCGGGGACAGCTCTCCTACGAGCAGTACTTC
TRBJ2-1 NA TRBV18 NA CASSLAGDGQNEQFF TGTGCCAGCTCACTTGCAGGGGACGGGCAGAATGAGCAGTTCTTC
TRBJ2-3 NA TRBV11-3 TRBD2 CASSLGSGGGTDTQYF TGTGCCAGCAGCTTGGGGAGCGGGGGGGGCACAGATACGCAGTATTTT
TRBJ1-1 NA TRBV28 NA CASSPPGGSPHRAFF TGTGCCAGCAGTCCCCCGGGAGGGAGCCCCCATCGGGCTTTCTTT
TRBJ1-2 once TRBV6-6 NA CASGRAGPFNYGYTF TGTGCCAGCGGCCGGGCGGGGCCCTTTAACTATGGCTACACCTTC
TRBJ1-2 once TRBV2 NA CASSDAGGGYTF TGTGCCAGCAGTGACGCGGGTGGTGGCTACACCTTC
TRBJ2-1 NA TRBV29-1 NA CSVRDLLNEQFF TGCAGCGTTCGCGACTTACTCAATGAGCAGTTCTTC
TRBJ2-5 NA TRBV7-2 NA CASSYGTPSSTQYF TGTGCCAGCAGTTACGGGACTCCTTCTTCGACCCAGTACTTC
TRBJ1-5 NA TRBV2 NA CASSEDWADLNQPQHF TGTGCCAGCAGTGAAGATTGGGCCGACCTTAATCAGCCCCAGCATTTT
TRBJ2-3 few TRBV7-7 NA CASSLSSTDTQYF TGTGCTAGCAGCTTATCTAGCACAGATACGCAGTATTTT
TRBJ1-1 few TRBV5-1 NA CASSLGAGFQEAFF TGCGCCAGCAGCTTGGGAGCAGGGTTTCAAGAAGCTTTCTTT
TRBJ1-5 NA TRBV9 NA CASSPFSEGNQPQHF TGTGCCAGCAGCCCCTTCAGTGAGGGCAATCAGCCCCAGCATTTT
TRBJ1-2 NA TRBV5-5 TRBD1 CASSLEDRVYGYTF TGTGCCAGCAGCTTGGAAGACAGGGTCTATGGCTACACCTTC
TRBJ2-2 NA TRBV2 TRBD1 CASSEFRGRAGELFF TGTGCCAGCAGTGAATTCAGGGGGCGGGCCGGGGAGCTGTTTTTT
TRBJ1-2 NA TRBV28 TRBD1 CASSLTGDGYTF TGTGCCAGCAGTTTGACAGGGGATGGCTACACCTTC
TRBJ2-1 once TRBV7-9 NA CASSLGTDYNEQFF TGTGCCAGCAGCTTAGGGACAGACTACAATGAGCAGTTCTTC
TRBJ2-7 NA TRBV2 NA CASSERLKNSYEQYF TGTGCCAGCAGTGAGAGGCTAAAAAACTCCTACGAGCAGTACTTC
TRBJ1-3 NA TRBV2 TRBD1 CASSATGVSGNTIYF TGTGCCAGCAGTGCAACAGGGGTCTCTGGAAACACCATATATTTT
TRBJ1-1 NA TRBV5-8 NA CASSPRPGSNTEAFF TGTGCCAGCAGCCCGCGGCCGGGGTCGAACACTGAAGCTTTCTTT
TRBJ1-5 NA TRBV28 NA CASSFRGFNQPQHF TGTGCCAGCAGTTTCAGGGGCTTCAATCAGCCCCAGCATTTT
TRBJ1-2 NA TRBV27 TRBD1 CASSASTGVRGYTF TGTGCCAGCAGTGCTTCGACAGGGGTCCGGGGCTACACCTTC
TRBJ1-2 NA TRBV6-1 NA CASRSTGTSGGYTF TGTGCCAGCAGATCAACCGGGACATCGGGAGGCTACACCTTC
TRBJ2-3 NA TRBV28 TRBD1 CASSSPGQGATDTQYF TGTGCCAGCAGTTCCCCGGGACAGGGGGCAACAGATACGCAGTATTTT
TRBJ2-2 NA TRBV5-4 NA CASGGIGGELFF TGTGCCAGCGGAGGGATCGGAGGGGAGCTGTTTTTT
TRBJ1-1 few TRBV28 NA CASSFPYTEAFF TGTGCCAGCAGTTTCCCTTACACTGAAGCTTTCTTT
TRBJ1-2 NA TRBV2 NA CASTLWLGDYGYTF TGTGCCAGCACCCTCTGGCTAGGGGACTATGGCTACACCTTC
TRBJ1-3 once TRBV5-1 TRBD1 CASLQGDHSGNTIYF TGCGCCAGCCTCCAGGGGGACCACTCTGGAAACACCATATATTTT
TRBJ1-2 few TRBV5-6 NA CASSLFPGGYTF TGTGCCAGCAGCTTGTTCCCAGGGGGCTACACCTTC
TRBJ1-2 few TRBV6-1 TRBD1 CASTPGQGLYGYTF TGTGCCAGCACCCCGGGACAGGGACTCTATGGCTACACCTTC
TRBJ2-2 NA TRBV15 TRBD1 CATSRDPPGQGVAGELFF TGTGCCACCAGCAGAGACCCTCCGGGACAGGGTGTTGCCGGGGAGCTGTTTTTT
TRBJ1-1 NA TRBV9 NA CASSVAPGENTEAFF TGTGCCAGCAGCGTAGCCCCAGGGGAGAACACTGAAGCTTTCTTT
TRBJ1-4 NA TRBV2 NA CASILSEKLFF TGTGCCAGCATTTTGAGTGAAAAACTGTTTTTT